This T cell receptor beta chain derives from a study of cytomegalovirus exposure and HLA in healthy donors. The PCR used 60 Vbeta and 13 Jbeta primers. Profiled with immunoSEQ multiplex PCR; TCRdb holds only in-frame clones, not every one. The table gives 200,000 to 250,000 clones; the top ten clones make up more than 0.75% of it. Germline V gives CDR1 SGHTA, CDR2 FQGNSA. V lost 2 bases, J lost 2 bases, and 13 bases lay in between. There are 15 residues in the CDR3. V usage is TRBV7-2 and J usage is TRBJ2-7, with D tentatively TRBD2 (5 bases). This clonotype was sampled from a woman aged 30 to 39 in good health and CMV-seropositive. The sequenced sample was PBMCs. DNA for the CDR3: TGTGCCAGCAGCTTATCCCCCGACTACGCCTACGAGCAGTACTTC. This sequence encodes CASSLSPDYAYEQYF.